The 24 T cell receptor beta chains given below trace back to one sample, sequenced in a study of T cells expressing NK-cell markers. TCRdb reprocessed the 5' RACE reads and stores each CDR3 protein as one record, lacking DNA. The table for this sample gives over 150,000 distinct CDR3 sequences. Sequenced sample: blood T cells: a sorted CD56 or NKG2C T cell subset, CD4+ or CD8+ T cells, or bulk PBMC T cells (not recorded which). The receptor set was obtained from a woman aged 50 to 65 in good health.

The chain combines TRBV29-1 with TRBJ2-1; the TCRdb D gene call, TRBD2, has no DNA to confirm it. Looked up from germline, CDR1 is SQVTM and CDR2 is ANQGSEA. The CDR3 loop spans 14 amino acids. The CDR3 sequence: CSVWDSSMDNEQFF.

The V gene is TRBV12-5, the J gene TRBJ2-1; TCRdb gives TRBD1 as the D gene, but with no DNA this cannot be confirmed. CDR1 is LGHNT and CDR2 is FRNRAP in the germline V gene. This CDR3 is 14 amino acids long. The CDR3 region is CASGSTDSRNEQFF.

The rearrangement uses TRBV14 and TRBJ2-3. The length of the CDR3 is 15 residues. CDR1 is SGHDN and CDR2 is FVKESK in the germline V gene. The CDR3 region is CASSPVGKSTDTQYF.

The chain combines TRBV29-1 with TRBJ2-7; TCRdb's D gene call, TRBD2, goes unchecked for lack of DNA. The CDR3 contains 16 residues. Germline V gene lookup returns CDR1 SQVTM and CDR2 ANQGSEA. CDR3: CSVGGTPTSGSYEQYF.

CDR3 amino acids: CASSARVSGANVLTF. This rearrangement joins TRBV3-1 to TRBJ2-6; lacking DNA, the TRBD1 call made by TCRdb goes unchecked. The CDR3 is made up of 15 amino acids. Germline values: CDR1 LGHDT, CDR2 YNNKEL (reference sequence). Together with reference TRBV3-1 and TRBJ2-6, the CDR3 gives the full variable domain: DTAVSQTPKYLVTQMGNDKSIKCEQNLGHDTMYWYKQDSKKFLKIMFSYNNKELIINETVPNRFSPKSPDKAHLNLHINSLELGDSAVYFCASSARVSGANVLTFGAGSRLTVL.

The V and J genes are TRBV5-1 and TRBJ2-3; TCRdb's D call, TRBD2, is unchecked because there is no DNA. The germline V gene has CDR1 SGHRS and CDR2 YFSETQ. This CDR3 region has 12 residues. The CDR3 loop reads CASSSRLAEQYF.

The chain uses TRBV28 and TRBJ2-7; without DNA, the TCRdb call of TRBD2 cannot be checked. Per germline, CDR1 MDHEN and CDR2 SYDVKM. The CDR3 is 14 residues long. The CDR3 spells CASNIPGLALEQYF.

The genes are TRBV5-1 and TRBJ2-1; TCRdb gives TRBD2 as the D gene, but with no DNA this cannot be confirmed. CDR3 length equals 17 residues. Germline V gene sequence: CDR1 SGHRS, CDR2 YFSETQ. CDR3 protein: CASSEYRTSGLHNEQFF. Combining the CDR3 with reference TRBV5-1 and TRBJ2-1 gives the whole variable domain KAGVTQTPRYLIKTRGQQVTLSCSPISGHRSVSWYQQTPGQGLQFLFEYFSETQRNKGNFPGRFSGRQFSNSRSEMNVSTLELGDSALYLCASSEYRTSGLHNEQFFGPGTRLTVL.

The chain employs TRBV5-1 and TRBJ1-5. The CDR3 loop spans 11 amino acids. CDR1 and CDR2 from the germline V gene are SGHRS and YFSETQ. CDR3 amino acids: CASSYSQPQHF.

This rearrangement joins TRBV27 to TRBJ2-7; TCRdb picks TRBD1, but there is no DNA to check that call. The germline gives CDR1 MNHEY, CDR2 SMNVEV (reference sequence). The CDR3 has 13 amino acids. CDR3 sequence reads: CASTGTGPYEQYF.

The CDR3 is CASSLKGTDQQETQYF. The rearrangement links TRBV12-3 or TRBV12-4 to TRBJ2-5. The CDR3 extends over 16 amino acids.

The chain joins TRBV20-1 to TRBJ2-1; the TCRdb D gene call, TRBD2, has no DNA to confirm it. Germline CDR1 is DFQATT and CDR2 is SNEGSKA (reference sequence). The CDR3 consists of 13 residues. The CDR3: CSARIEAGFEQFF.

This chain joins TRBV12-3 or TRBV12-4 and TRBJ2-1; the TRBD2 assignment by TCRdb is unverifiable without DNA. This CDR3 is built from 13 residues. CDR3: CASTSGNYNEQFF.

The V and J genes are TRBV3-1 and TRBJ2-7; TCRdb calls TRBD1, which cannot be checked without DNA. The germline gives CDR1 LGHDT, CDR2 YNNKEL (reference sequence). CDR3 length: 13 amino acids. The CDR3 protein is CASSRQGGYEQYF.

J is TRBJ2-1 and V is TRBV7-9. Looked up from germline, CDR1 is SEHNR and CDR2 is FQNEAQ (reference sequence). The CDR3 extends over 13 amino acids. The CDR3 region is CASSLVDPNEQFF.

V gene TRBV12-3 or TRBV12-4 combines with J gene TRBJ1-4; TCRdb names TRBD1, which stays unverified in the absence of DNA. The CDR3 is 14 residues long. CDR3 sequence reads: CASSPGGLNEKLFF.

J is TRBJ2-5 and V is TRBV4-2; TCRdb picks TRBD2, but there is no DNA to check that call. Germline CDR1 and CDR2: LGHNA and YNFKEQ. The CDR3 has 16 amino acids. CDR3 residues: CASSPLAGVDRETQYF.

The CDR3 sequence: CASSGQNGEQYF. V and J are TRBV9 and TRBJ2-7. CDR1 is SGDLS and CDR2 is YYNGEE in the germline V gene. The length of the CDR3 is 12 residues.

The rearrangement links TRBV20-1 to TRBJ2-2; TCRdb names TRBD2, which stays unverified in the absence of DNA. The germline CDR1 and CDR2 sequences are DFQATT and SNEGSKA (reference sequence). The CDR3 runs 17 residues. CDR3: CSAYPPGLAENTGELFF.

The J gene is TRBJ2-3, the V gene TRBV11-2; no DNA is available, so the TRBD2 call from TCRdb remains unchecked. This CDR3 is built from 16 residues. Per germline, CDR1 SGHAT and CDR2 FQNNGV. CDR3 loop: CASSDPLGLPTDTQYF.

V is TRBV7-9 and J is TRBJ2-5. The CDR3 contains 14 residues. Germline values: CDR1 SEHNR, CDR2 FQNEAQ (reference sequence). The CDR3 protein is CASSSDADRETQYF.

The chain recombines TRBV30 with TRBJ2-1; as DNA is missing, the TRBD2 call by TCRdb cannot be tested. CDR1 and CDR2 (germline): GTSNPN, SVGIG (reference sequence). The CDR3 contains 19 residues. CDR3 residues: CAWSATPGLAGPTYNEQFF.

This chain links TRBV7-8 with TRBJ2-3; the TRBD1 assignment by TCRdb is unverifiable without DNA. The germline CDR1 and CDR2 sequences are SGHVS and FQNEAQ. The CDR3 length is 13 residues. The chain's CDR3 is CASSLGAADTQYF.

V usage is TRBV9 and J usage is TRBJ2-3; TCRdb indicates TRBD1, and absent DNA this call remains unverified. In germline, CDR1 is SGDLS, CDR2 YYNGEE. The CDR3 totals 17 residues. CDR3 sequence reads: CASTPSGGGRTTDTQYF.